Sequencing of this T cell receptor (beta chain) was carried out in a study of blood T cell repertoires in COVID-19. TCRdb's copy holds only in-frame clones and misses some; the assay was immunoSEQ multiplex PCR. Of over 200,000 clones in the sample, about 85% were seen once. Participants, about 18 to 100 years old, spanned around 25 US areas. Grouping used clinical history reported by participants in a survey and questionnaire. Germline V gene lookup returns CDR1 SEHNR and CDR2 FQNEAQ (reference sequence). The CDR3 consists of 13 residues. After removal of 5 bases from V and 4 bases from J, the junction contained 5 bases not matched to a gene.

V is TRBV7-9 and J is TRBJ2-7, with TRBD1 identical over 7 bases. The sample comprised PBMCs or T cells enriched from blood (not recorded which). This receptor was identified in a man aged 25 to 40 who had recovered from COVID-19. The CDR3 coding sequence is TGTGCCAGCAGCCCGGGACAGTTGTACGAGCAGTACTTC. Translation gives CASSPGQLYEQYF. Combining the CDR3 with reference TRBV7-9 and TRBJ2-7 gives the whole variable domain DTGVSQNPRHKITKRGQNVTFRCDPISEHNRLYWYRQTLGQGPEFLTYFQNEAQLEKSRLLSDRFSAERPKGSFSTLEIQRTEQGDSAMYLCASSPGQLYEQYFGPGTRLTVT.